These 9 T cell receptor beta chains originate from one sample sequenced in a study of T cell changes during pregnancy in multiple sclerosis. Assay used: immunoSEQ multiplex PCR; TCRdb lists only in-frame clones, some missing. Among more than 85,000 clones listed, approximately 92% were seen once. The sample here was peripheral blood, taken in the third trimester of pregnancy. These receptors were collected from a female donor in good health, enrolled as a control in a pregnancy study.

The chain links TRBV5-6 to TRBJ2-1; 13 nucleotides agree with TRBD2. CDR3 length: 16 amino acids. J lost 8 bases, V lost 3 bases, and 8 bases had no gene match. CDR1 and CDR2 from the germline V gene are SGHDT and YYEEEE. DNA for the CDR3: TGTGCCAGCAGCTCCTGGACTAGCGGGAGTCAGGATGAGCAGTTCTTC. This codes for CASSSWTSGSQDEQFF. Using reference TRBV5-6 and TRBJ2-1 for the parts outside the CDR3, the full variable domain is DAGVTQSPTHLIKTRGQQVTLRCSPKSGHDTVSWYQQALGQGPQFIFQYYEEEERQRGNFPDRFSGHQFPNYSSELNVNALLLGDSALYLCASSSWTSGSQDEQFFGPGTRLTVL.

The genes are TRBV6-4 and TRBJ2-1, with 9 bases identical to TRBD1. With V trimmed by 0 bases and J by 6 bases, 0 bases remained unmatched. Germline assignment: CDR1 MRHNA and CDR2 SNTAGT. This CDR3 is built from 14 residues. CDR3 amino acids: CASSDSTGGNEQFF. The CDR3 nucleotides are TGTGCCAGCAGTGACTCGACAGGGGGCAATGAGCAGTTCTTC.

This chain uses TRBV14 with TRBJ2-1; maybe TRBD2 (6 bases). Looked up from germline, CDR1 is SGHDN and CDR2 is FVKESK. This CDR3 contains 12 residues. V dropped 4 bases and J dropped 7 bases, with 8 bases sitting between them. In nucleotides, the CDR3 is TGTGCCAGCAGCCGACGGGGGAATGAGCAGTTCTTC. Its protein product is CASSRRGNEQFF.

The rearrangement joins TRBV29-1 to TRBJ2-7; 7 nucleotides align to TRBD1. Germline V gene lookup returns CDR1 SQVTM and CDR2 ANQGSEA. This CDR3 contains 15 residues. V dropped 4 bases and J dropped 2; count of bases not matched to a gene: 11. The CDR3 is CSVAYFRGRPYEQYF. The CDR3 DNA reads TGCAGCGTTGCGTATTTTAGGGGGCGTCCCTACGAGCAGTACTTC.

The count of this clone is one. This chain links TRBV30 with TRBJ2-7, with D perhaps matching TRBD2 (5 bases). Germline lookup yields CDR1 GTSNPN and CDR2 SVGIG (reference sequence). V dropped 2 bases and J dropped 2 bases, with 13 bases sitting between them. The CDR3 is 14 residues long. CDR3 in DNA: TGTGCCTGGAGTCGAGACGGGATTACCTACGAGCAGTACTTC. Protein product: CAWSRDGITYEQYF.

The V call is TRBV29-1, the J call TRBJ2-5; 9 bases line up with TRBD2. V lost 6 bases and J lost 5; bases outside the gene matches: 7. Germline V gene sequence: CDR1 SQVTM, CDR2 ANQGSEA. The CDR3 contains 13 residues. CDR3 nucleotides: TGCAGCGTCGGCGGGACTAGCTATGAGACCCAGTACTTC. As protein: CSVGGTSYETQYF.

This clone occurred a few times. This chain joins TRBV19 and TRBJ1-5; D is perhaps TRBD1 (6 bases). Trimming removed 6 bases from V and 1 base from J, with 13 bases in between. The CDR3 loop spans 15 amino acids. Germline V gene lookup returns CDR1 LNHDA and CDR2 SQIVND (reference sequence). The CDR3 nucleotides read TGTGCCAGTAGCCAGGGGCTACTCAGCAATCAGCCCCAGCATTTT. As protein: CASSQGLLSNQPQHF.

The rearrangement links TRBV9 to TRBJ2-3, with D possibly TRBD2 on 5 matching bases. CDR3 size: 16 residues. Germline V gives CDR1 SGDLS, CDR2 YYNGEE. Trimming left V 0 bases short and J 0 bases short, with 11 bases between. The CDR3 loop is CASSVAGSPSTDTQYF. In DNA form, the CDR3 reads TGTGCCAGCAGCGTAGCGGGGAGCCCTAGCACAGATACGCAGTATTTT. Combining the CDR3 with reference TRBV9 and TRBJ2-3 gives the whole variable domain DSGVTQTPKHLITATGQRVTLRCSPRSGDLSVYWYQQSLDQGLQFLIQYYNGEERAKGNILERFSAQQFPDLHSELNLSSLELGDSALYFCASSVAGSPSTDTQYFGPGTRLTVL.

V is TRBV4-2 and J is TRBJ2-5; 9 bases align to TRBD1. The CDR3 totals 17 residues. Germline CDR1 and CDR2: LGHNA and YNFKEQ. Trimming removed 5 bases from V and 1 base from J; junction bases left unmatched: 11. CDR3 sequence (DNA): TGTGCCAGCAGCTACGCCCTGGGGGGACAGGGCCAAGAGACCCAGTACTTC. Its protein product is CASSYALGGQGQETQYF.